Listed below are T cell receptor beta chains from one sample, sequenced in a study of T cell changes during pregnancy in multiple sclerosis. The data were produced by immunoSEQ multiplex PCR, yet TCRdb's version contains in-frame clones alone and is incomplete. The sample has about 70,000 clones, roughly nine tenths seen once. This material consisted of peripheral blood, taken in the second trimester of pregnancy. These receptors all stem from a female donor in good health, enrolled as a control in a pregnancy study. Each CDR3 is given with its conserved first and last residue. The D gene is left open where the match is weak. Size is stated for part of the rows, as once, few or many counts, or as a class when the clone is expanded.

cdr3_aa: CASRRAGGTDTQYF
cdr3_nt: TGTGCCAGCAGACGGGCAGGGGGCACAGATACGCAGTATTTT
v_call: TRBV6-6
j_call: TRBJ2-3
clone_size: -
d_call: -

cdr3_aa: CAVREGLLKNQPQHF
cdr3_nt: TGTGCCGTTAGGGAGGGCCTACTTAAGAATCAGCCCCAGCATTTT
v_call: TRBV2
j_call: TRBJ1-5
clone_size: -
d_call: -

cdr3_aa: CASSPDRGDTGELFF
cdr3_nt: TGTGCCAGCAGCCCGGACAGGGGCGACACCGGGGAGCTGTTTTTT
v_call: TRBV7-3
j_call: TRBJ2-2
clone_size: -
d_call: TRBD1

cdr3_aa: CASRAGQLNTEAFF
cdr3_nt: TGTGCCAGCAGAGCAGGACAGCTGAACACTGAAGCTTTCTTT
v_call: TRBV6-1
j_call: TRBJ1-1
clone_size: -
d_call: -

cdr3_aa: CASSQVPGSQETQYF
cdr3_nt: TGCGCCAGCAGCCAAGTCCCAGGTAGCCAAGAGACCCAGTACTTC
v_call: TRBV4-1
j_call: TRBJ2-5
clone_size: -
d_call: -

cdr3_aa: CASSLSGYSTDTQYF
cdr3_nt: TGTGCCAGCAGCTTATCGGGATATAGCACAGATACGCAGTATTTT
v_call: TRBV7-9
j_call: TRBJ2-3
clone_size: few
d_call: -

cdr3_aa: CASSRTQGWSGNTIYF
cdr3_nt: TGTGCCAGCAGCCGTACACAGGGGTGGTCTGGAAACACCATATATTTT
v_call: TRBV14
j_call: TRBJ1-3
clone_size: -
d_call: TRBD1

cdr3_aa: CATQYRGGLDTEAFF
cdr3_nt: TGTGCCACCCAGTATAGGGGGGGTCTTGATACTGAAGCTTTCTTT
v_call: TRBV7-8
j_call: TRBJ1-1
clone_size: -
d_call: -

cdr3_aa: CASSFQGSASEKLFF
cdr3_nt: TGTGCCAGCAGCTTTCAGGGGTCGGCAAGTGAAAAACTGTTTTTT
v_call: TRBV7-2
j_call: TRBJ1-4
clone_size: -
d_call: -

cdr3_aa: CASSPARDREGYTF
cdr3_nt: TGCGCCAGCAGCCCTGCTCGGGACAGGGAGGGCTACACCTTC
v_call: TRBV5-1
j_call: TRBJ1-2
clone_size: once
d_call: TRBD1

cdr3_aa: CASSQDPSDSYNEQFF
cdr3_nt: TGTGCCAGCAGCCAAGACCCTAGCGACTCCTACAATGAGCAGTTCTTC
v_call: TRBV14
j_call: TRBJ2-1
clone_size: few
d_call: -

cdr3_aa: CSVEHPVRANEQFF
cdr3_nt: TGCAGCGTTGAACATCCCGTCAGGGCCAACGAGCAGTTCTTC
v_call: TRBV29-1
j_call: TRBJ2-1
clone_size: -
d_call: -

cdr3_aa: CASSKSAAGGFTDTQYF
cdr3_nt: TGTGCCAGCAGTAAATCCGCAGCGGGGGGTTTCACAGATACGCAGTATTTT
v_call: TRBV2
j_call: TRBJ2-3
clone_size: -
d_call: TRBD2

cdr3_aa: CASSQGVRRSTDTQYF
cdr3_nt: TGTGCCAGCTCACAAGGGGTAAGGCGTAGCACAGATACGCAGTATTTT
v_call: TRBV18
j_call: TRBJ2-3
clone_size: -
d_call: -

cdr3_aa: CASSVTGNFFSEQYF
cdr3_nt: TGTGCCAGCAGCGTGACAGGGAATTTTTTCAGCGAGCAGTACTTC
v_call: TRBV2
j_call: TRBJ2-7
clone_size: -
d_call: TRBD1

cdr3_aa: CASSLDRNNYGYTF
cdr3_nt: TGTGCCAGCAGCTTAGACAGGAATAACTATGGCTACACCTTC
v_call: TRBV7-9
j_call: TRBJ1-2
clone_size: -
d_call: -

cdr3_aa: CASSYQQGEQYF
cdr3_nt: TGTGCCAGCAGCTACCAACAGGGGGAGCAGTACTTC
v_call: TRBV13
j_call: TRBJ2-7
clone_size: once
d_call: TRBD1

cdr3_aa: CASSGTSGVGPEQFF
cdr3_nt: TGTGCCAGCAGCGGCACTAGCGGGGTGGGCCCGGAGCAGTTCTTC
v_call: TRBV7-3
j_call: TRBJ2-1
clone_size: -
d_call: TRBD2

cdr3_aa: CASSLFAGELFF
cdr3_nt: TGTGCCAGCAGCTTATTCGCCGGGGAGCTGTTTTTT
v_call: TRBV7-2
j_call: TRBJ2-2
clone_size: -
d_call: -

cdr3_aa: CASSRGQGVNNEQFF
cdr3_nt: TGTGCCAGCAGCCGCGGACAGGGGGTTAACAATGAGCAGTTCTTC
v_call: TRBV11-3
j_call: TRBJ2-1
clone_size: once
d_call: TRBD1

cdr3_aa: CATSQGPYEQYF
cdr3_nt: TGTGCCACCAGCCAGGGGCCCTACGAGCAGTACTTC
v_call: TRBV19
j_call: TRBJ2-7
clone_size: few
d_call: -

cdr3_aa: CASTKRQLPNSPLHF
cdr3_nt: TGTGCCAGCACCAAACGACAGTTACCCAATTCACCCCTCCACTTT
v_call: TRBV7-2
j_call: TRBJ1-6
clone_size: -
d_call: -

cdr3_aa: CASSLVADYGYTF
cdr3_nt: TGTGCCAGCAGTTTGGTGGCAGACTATGGCTACACCTTC
v_call: TRBV28
j_call: TRBJ1-2
clone_size: -
d_call: -

cdr3_aa: CASRNSGGTSYEQYF
cdr3_nt: TGTGCCAGCAGAAATAGCGGGGGTACTTCCTACGAGCAGTACTTC
v_call: TRBV6-6
j_call: TRBJ2-7
clone_size: -
d_call: TRBD2

cdr3_aa: CASSPGTGLSGYTF
cdr3_nt: TGTGCCAGCAGCCCAGGGACAGGGCTAAGTGGCTACACCTTC
v_call: TRBV5-6
j_call: TRBJ1-2
clone_size: -
d_call: TRBD1

cdr3_aa: CASSIQGGTEAFF
cdr3_nt: TGTGCCAGCAGCATCCAGGGAGGCACTGAAGCTTTCTTT
v_call: TRBV7-3
j_call: TRBJ1-1
clone_size: -
d_call: -

cdr3_aa: CASSLVGREEETQYF
cdr3_nt: TGCGCCAGCAGCTTGGTAGGCAGGGAGGAAGAGACCCAGTACTTC
v_call: TRBV5-1
j_call: TRBJ2-5
clone_size: -
d_call: -

cdr3_aa: CASSVASYEQYF
cdr3_nt: TGTGCCAGCAGCGTGGCCTCCTACGAGCAGTACTTC
v_call: TRBV7-3
j_call: TRBJ2-7
clone_size: -
d_call: -

cdr3_aa: CASRGQEGSPLHF
cdr3_nt: TGTGCCAGCAGGGGACAGGAAGGGTCACCCCTCCACTTT
v_call: TRBV6-1
j_call: TRBJ1-6
clone_size: -
d_call: TRBD1

cdr3_aa: CASSRLSRLAGGLSYNEQFF
cdr3_nt: TGTGCCAGCAGCCGACTTTCCCGACTAGCGGGGGGGCTCTCCTACAATGAGCAGTTCTTC
v_call: TRBV7-6
j_call: TRBJ2-1
clone_size: -
d_call: TRBD2